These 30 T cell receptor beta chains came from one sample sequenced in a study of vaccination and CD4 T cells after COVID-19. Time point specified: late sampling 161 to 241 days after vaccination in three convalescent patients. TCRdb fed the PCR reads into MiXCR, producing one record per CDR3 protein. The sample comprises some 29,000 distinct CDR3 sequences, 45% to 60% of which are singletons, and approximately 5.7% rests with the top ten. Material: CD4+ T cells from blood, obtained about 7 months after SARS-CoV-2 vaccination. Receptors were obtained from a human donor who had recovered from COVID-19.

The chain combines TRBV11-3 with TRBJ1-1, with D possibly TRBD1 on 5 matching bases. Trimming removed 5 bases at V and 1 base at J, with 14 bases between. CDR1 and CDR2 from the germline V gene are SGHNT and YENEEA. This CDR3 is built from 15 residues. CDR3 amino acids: CASSPGGVQNTEAFF. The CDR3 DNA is TGTGCCAGCAGCCCTGGGGGGGTTCAGAACACTGAAGCTTTCTTT.

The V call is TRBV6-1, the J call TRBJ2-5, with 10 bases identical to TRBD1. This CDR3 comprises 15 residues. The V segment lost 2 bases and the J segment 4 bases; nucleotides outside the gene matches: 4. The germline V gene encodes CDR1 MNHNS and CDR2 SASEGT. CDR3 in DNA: TGTGCCAGCAGTGAATACGGACAGGGGGGAGAGACCCAGTACTTC. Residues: CASSEYGQGGETQYF.

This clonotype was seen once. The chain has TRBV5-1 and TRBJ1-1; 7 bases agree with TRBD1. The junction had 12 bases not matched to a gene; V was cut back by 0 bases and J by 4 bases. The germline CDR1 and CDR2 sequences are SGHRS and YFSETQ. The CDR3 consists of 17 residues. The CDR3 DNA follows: TGCGCCAGCAGCTTGGACAGGGGACGATCGTTGGTCACTGAAGCTTTCTTT. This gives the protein CASSLDRGRSLVTEAFF.

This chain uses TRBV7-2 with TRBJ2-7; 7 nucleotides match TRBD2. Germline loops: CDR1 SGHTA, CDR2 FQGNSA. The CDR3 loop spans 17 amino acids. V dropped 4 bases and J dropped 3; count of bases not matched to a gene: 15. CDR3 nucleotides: TGTGCCAGCAGCTCATCCAGTGGGCGGGAGACTTACTACGAGCAGTACTTC. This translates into CASSSSSGRETYYEQYF.

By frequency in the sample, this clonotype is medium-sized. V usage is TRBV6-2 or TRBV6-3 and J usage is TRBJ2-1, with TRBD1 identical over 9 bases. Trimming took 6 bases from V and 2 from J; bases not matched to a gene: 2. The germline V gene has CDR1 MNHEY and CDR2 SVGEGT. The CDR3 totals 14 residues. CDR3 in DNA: TGTGCCAGCAGGGACAGGGGCACCTACAATGAGCAGTTCTTC. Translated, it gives CASRDRGTYNEQFF.

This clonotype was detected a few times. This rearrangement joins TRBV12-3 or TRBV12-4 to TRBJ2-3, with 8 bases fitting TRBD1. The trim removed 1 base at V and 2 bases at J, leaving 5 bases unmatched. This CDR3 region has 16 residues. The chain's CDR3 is CASSLDRQGATDTQYF. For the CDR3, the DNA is TGTGCCAGCAGTTTAGATCGGCAGGGGGCCACAGATACGCAGTATTTT.

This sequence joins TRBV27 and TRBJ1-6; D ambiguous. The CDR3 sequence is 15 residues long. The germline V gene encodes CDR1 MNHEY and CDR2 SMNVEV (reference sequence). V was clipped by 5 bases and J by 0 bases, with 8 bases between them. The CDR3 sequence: CASSVESSYNSPLHF. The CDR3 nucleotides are TGTGCCAGCAGTGTGGAGAGCTCCTATAATTCACCCCTCCACTTT.

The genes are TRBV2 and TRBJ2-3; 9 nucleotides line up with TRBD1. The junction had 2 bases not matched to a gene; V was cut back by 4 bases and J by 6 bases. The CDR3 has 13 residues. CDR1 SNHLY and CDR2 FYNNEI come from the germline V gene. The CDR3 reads CASSVGTGDTQYF. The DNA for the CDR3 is TGTGCCAGCAGTGTGGGGACAGGGGATACGCAGTATTTT. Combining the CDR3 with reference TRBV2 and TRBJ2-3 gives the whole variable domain EPEVTQTPSHQVTQMGQEVILRCVPISNHLYFYWYRQILGQKVEFLVSFYNNEISEKSEIFDDQFSVERPDGSNFTLKIRSTKLEDSAMYFCASSVGTGDTQYFGPGTRLTVL.

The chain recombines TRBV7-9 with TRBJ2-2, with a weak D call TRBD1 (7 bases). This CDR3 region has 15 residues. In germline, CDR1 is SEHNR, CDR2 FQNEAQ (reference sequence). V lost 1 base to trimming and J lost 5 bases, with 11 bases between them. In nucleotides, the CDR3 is TGTGCCAGCAGCTTAGAACAGGGGAGGACCGGGGAGCTGTTTTTT. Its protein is CASSLEQGRTGELFF.

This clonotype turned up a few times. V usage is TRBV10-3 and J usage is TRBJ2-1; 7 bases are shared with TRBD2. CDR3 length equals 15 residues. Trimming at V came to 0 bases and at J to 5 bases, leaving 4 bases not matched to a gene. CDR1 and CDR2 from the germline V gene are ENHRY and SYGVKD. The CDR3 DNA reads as TGTGCCATCAGTGAGTCGGGAGGGCCGAACAATGAGCAGTTCTTC. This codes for CAISESGGPNNEQFF.

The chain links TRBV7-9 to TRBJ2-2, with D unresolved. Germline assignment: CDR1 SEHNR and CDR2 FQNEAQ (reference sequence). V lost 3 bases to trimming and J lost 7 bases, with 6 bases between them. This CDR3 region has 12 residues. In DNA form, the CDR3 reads TGTGCCAGCAGCTTCGACCGCGGGGAGCTGTTTTTT. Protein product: CASSFDRGELFF.

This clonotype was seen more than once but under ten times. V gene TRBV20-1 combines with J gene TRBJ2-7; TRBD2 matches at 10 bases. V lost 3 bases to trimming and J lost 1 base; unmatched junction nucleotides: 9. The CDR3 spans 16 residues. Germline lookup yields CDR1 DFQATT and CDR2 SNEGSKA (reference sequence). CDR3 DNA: TGCAGTGCTAGTTCCTCTATAGCGGGAGGATCCTACGAGCAGTACTTC. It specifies CSASSSIAGGSYEQYF.

The DNA for the CDR3 is TGTGCCAGCAGCCAGGGGGGTGTGTATGAGACCCAGTACTTC. Translation: CASSQGGVYETQYF. This chain links TRBV7-7 with TRBJ2-5, with a tentative D call TRBD1 (7 bases). Germline V CDR1 and CDR2: SSHAT, FNYEAQ (reference sequence). Trimming removed 5 bases at V and 5 bases at J, with 15 bases between. This CDR3 is built from 14 residues.

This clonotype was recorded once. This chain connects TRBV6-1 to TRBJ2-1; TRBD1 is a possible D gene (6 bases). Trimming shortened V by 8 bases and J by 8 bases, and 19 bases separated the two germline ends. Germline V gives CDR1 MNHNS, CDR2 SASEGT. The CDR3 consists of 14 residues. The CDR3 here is CASPGTPQGDEQFF. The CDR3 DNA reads TGTGCCAGCCCTGGGACACCCCAAGGCGATGAGCAGTTCTTC.

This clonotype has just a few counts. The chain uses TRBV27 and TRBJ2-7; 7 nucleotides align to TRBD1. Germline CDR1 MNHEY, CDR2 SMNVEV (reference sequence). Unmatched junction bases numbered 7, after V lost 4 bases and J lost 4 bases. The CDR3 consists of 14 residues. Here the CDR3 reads CASSYKGAKYEQYF. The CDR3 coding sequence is TGTGCCAGCAGTTATAAGGGGGCTAAGTACGAGCAGTACTTC.

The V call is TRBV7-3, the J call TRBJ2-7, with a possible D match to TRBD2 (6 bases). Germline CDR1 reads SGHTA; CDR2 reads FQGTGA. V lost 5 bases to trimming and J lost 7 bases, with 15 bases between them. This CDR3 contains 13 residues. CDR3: CASSPASEGEQYF. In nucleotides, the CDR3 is TGTGCCAGCAGCCCCGCATCGGAGGGGGAGCAGTACTTC.

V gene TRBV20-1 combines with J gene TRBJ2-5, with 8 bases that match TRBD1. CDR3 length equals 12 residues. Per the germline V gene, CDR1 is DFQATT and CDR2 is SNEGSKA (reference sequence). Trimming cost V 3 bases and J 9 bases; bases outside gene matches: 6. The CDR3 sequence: CSARTGDRPQYF. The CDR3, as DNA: TGCAGTGCTAGGACAGGGGACAGGCCCCAGTACTTC.

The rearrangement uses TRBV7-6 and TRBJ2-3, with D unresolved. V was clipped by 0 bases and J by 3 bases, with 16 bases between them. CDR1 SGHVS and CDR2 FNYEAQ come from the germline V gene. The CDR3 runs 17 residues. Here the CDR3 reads CASSLASSGWATDTQYF. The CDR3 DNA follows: TGTGCCAGCAGCTTAGCGTCGTCGGGTTGGGCGACAGATACGCAGTATTTT. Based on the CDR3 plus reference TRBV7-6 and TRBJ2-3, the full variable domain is GAGVSQSPRYKVTKRGQDVALRCDPISGHVSLYWYRQALGQGPEFLTYFNYEAQQDKSGLPNDRFSAERPEGSISTLTIQRTEQRDSAMYRCASSLASSGWATDTQYFGPGTRLTVL.

In DNA, the CDR3 is TGTGCCAGCAGGGCGACTAGCACAGATACGCAGTATTTT. Protein product: CASRATSTDTQYF. The gene calls are TRBV28 and TRBJ2-3; no definite D call. The ends were cut back, 6 bases at V and 0 bases at J, with 7 bases in the middle. Germline V gives CDR1 MDHEN, CDR2 SYDVKM. The CDR3 loop spans 13 amino acids.

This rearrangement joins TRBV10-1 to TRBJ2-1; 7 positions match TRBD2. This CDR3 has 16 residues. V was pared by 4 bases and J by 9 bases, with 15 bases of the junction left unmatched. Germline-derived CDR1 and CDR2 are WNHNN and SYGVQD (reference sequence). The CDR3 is CASSGWGSGKRVEQFF. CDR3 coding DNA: TGCGCCAGCAGTGGATGGGGCAGCGGGAAAAGGGTTGAGCAGTTCTTC.

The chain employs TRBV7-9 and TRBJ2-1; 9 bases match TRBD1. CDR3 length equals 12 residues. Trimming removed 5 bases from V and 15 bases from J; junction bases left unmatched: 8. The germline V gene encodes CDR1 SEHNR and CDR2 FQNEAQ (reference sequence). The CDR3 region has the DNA TGTGCCAGCAGCCCTCTGGAGGACAGGGGGTTCTTC. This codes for CASSPLEDRGFF.

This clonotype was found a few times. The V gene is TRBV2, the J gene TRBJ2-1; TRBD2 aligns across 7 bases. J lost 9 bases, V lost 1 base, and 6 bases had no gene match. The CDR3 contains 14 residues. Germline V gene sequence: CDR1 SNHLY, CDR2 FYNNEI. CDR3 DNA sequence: TGTGCCAGCAGTGAAGTTGAGGGAGGGAGTGAGCAGTTCTTC. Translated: CASSEVEGGSEQFF.

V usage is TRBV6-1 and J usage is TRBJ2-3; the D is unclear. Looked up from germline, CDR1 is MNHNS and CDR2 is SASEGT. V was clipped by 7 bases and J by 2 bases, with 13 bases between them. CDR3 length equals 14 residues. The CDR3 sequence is CASKNPEATDTQYF. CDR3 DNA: TGTGCCAGCAAAAACCCAGAAGCCACAGATACGCAGTATTTT.

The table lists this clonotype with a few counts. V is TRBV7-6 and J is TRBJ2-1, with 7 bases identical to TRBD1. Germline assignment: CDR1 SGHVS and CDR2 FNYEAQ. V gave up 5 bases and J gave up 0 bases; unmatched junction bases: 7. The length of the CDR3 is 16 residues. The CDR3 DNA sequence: TGTGCCAGCAGCAATCCGACAGGGAGCTCCTACAATGAGCAGTTCTTC. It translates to CASSNPTGSSYNEQFF. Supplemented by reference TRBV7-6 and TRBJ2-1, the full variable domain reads GAGVSQSPRYKVTKRGQDVALRCDPISGHVSLYWYRQALGQGPEFLTYFNYEAQQDKSGLPNDRFSAERPEGSISTLTIQRTEQRDSAMYRCASSNPTGSSYNEQFFGPGTRLTVL.

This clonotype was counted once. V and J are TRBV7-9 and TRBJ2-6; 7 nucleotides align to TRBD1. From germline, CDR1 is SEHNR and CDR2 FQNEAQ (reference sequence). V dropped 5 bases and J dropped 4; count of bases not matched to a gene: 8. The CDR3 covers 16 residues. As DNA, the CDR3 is TGTGCCAGCAGCCCTACCACAGGGGAGGGGGCCAACGTCCTGACTTTC. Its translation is CASSPTTGEGANVLTF.

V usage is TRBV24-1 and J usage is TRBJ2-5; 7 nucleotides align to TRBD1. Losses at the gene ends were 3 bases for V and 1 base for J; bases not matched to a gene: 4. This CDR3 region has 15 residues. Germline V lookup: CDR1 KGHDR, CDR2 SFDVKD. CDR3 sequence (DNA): TGTGCCACCAGTGATCCCGGACAGGTCCAAGAGACCCAGTACTTC. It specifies CATSDPGQVQETQYF.

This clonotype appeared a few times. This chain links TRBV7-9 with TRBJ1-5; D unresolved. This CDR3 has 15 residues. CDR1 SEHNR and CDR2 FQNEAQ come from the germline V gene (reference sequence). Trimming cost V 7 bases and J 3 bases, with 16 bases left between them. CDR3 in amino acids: CASTDSGGNNQPQHF. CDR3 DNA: TGTGCCAGCACCGATAGTGGCGGCAACAATCAGCCCCAGCATTTT.

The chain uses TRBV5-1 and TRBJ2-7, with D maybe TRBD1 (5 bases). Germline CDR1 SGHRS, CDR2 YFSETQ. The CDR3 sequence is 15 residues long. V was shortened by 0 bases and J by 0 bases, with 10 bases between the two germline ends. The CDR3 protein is CASSLGQTSSYEQYF. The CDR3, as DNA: TGCGCCAGCAGCTTGGGACAGACCAGCTCCTACGAGCAGTACTTC.

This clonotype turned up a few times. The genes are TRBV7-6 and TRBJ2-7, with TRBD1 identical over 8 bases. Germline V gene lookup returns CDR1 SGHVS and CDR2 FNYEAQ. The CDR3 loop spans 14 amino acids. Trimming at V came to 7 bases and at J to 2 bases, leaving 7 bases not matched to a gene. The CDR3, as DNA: TGTGCCAGCACCCCCGGGACAGGCCCCTACGAGCAGTACTTC. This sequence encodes CASTPGTGPYEQYF.

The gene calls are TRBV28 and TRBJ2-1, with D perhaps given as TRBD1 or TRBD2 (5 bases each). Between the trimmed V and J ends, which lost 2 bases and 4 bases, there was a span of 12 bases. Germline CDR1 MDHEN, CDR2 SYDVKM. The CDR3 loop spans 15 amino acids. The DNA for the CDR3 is TGTGCCAGCAGTTTAAGAGGGGCGGGTTACAATGAGCAGTTCTTC. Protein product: CASSLRGAGYNEQFF. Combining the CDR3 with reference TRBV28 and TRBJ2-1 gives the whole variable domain DVKVTQSSRYLVKRTGEKVFLECVQDMDHENMFWYRQDPGLGLRLIYFSYDVKMKEKGDIPEGYSVSREKKERFSLILESASTNQTSMYLCASSLRGAGYNEQFFGPGTRLTVL.